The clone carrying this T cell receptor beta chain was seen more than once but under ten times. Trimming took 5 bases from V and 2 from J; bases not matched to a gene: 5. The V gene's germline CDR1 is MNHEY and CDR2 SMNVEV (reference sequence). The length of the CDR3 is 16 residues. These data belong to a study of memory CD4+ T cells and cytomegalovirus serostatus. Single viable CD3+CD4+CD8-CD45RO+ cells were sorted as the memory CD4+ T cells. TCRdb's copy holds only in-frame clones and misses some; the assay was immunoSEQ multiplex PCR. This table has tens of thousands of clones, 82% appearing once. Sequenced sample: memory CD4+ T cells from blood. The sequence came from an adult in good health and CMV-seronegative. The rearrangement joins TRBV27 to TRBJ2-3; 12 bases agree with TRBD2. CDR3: CASSETSGGITDTQYF. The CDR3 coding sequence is TGTGCCAGCAGTGAGACTAGCGGGGGAATCACAGATACGCAGTATTTT.